Each of the 24 T cell receptor beta chains below was sequenced from the same sample in a study of T cell responses to AZD1222 COVID-19 vaccine (dated by TCRdb to about 2021). Taken with the paper, the label for time point translates to: baseline before first vaccination. The protocol used for the library was the immunoSEQ multiplex PCR assay. Sourced from immuneACCESS, this table was stored by TCRdb with only in-frame sequences that have V and J called. A share of the clones is absent; for the studies checked, an unresolved V gene accounts for under half, and the remainder has no known explanation. This sample lists about 110,000 clones; around 83% were detected once. The ten top clones hold less than 3.5% of the sample. The sequenced sample was peripheral blood, obtained on day 0 of AZD1222 vaccination. These receptors were collected from an adult in good health.

The chain uses TRBV7-9 and TRBJ2-5, with 12 positions matching TRBD2. This CDR3 is 14 amino acids long. V trimming: 5 bases; J trimming: 4 bases; junction bases outside the gene matches: 2. The germline V gene encodes CDR1 SEHNR and CDR2 FQNEAQ (reference sequence). CDR3 bases: TGTGCCAGCAGCGCGGGACTAGCGGGAGAGACCCAGTACTTC. Translated, it gives CASSAGLAGETQYF.

The genes are TRBV15 and TRBJ2-3; D not resolved. This CDR3 comprises 15 residues. The V gene's germline CDR1 is LNHNV and CDR2 YYDKDF (reference sequence). Trimming cost V 5 bases and J 2 bases, with 14 bases left between them. In DNA, the CDR3 is TGTGCCACCAGCTCCCGGCTAGACTTCACAGATACGCAGTATTTT. Translating gives CATSSRLDFTDTQYF.

This clone was detected once. The chain uses TRBV15 and TRBJ1-5; D unclear. Germline assignment: CDR1 LNHNV and CDR2 YYDKDF (reference sequence). V was clipped by 5 bases and J by 10 bases, with 15 bases between them. The CDR3 is 13 amino acids. The CDR3 protein is CATSFQVEGPQHF. The CDR3 DNA is TGTGCCACCAGCTTCCAGGTGGAGGGTCCCCAGCATTTT.

This clone was seen once. V usage is TRBV18 and J usage is TRBJ1-1; D is perhaps TRBD1 (6 bases). Trimming stripped 6 bases from V and 1 base from J, with 6 bases between. The CDR3 totals 12 residues. Germline values: CDR1 KGHSH, CDR2 LQKENI. The CDR3 DNA follows: TGTGCCAGCTCGGGACAGAACACTGAAGCTTTCTTT. This encodes CASSGQNTEAFF.

The chain combines TRBV4-2 with TRBJ1-2; D is possibly TRBD1 (5 bases). Germline CDR1 reads LGHNA; CDR2 reads YNFKEQ. V was shortened by 0 bases and J by 8 bases, with 13 bases between the two germline ends. This CDR3 has 14 amino acids. CDR3 amino acids: CASSQDSRERGYTF. In DNA form, the CDR3 reads TGTGCCAGCAGCCAAGACTCCAGGGAACGCGGCTACACCTTC.

This chain joins TRBV3-1 (or the pseudogene TRBV3-2) and TRBJ1-6; D remains ambiguous. Per germline, CDR1 LGHDT and CDR2 YNNKEL (reference sequence). V shed 4 bases and J shed 7 bases, with 17 bases lying between them. This CDR3 region has 16 residues. In DNA form, the CDR3 reads TGTGCCAGCAGCCTCGGTGCAACCCGCGGGAATTCACCCCTCCACTTT. Encoded protein: CASSLGATRGNSPLHF.

The chain links TRBV3-1 (or the pseudogene TRBV3-2) to TRBJ1-2; D is unclear. The CDR3 length is 14 residues. Germline loops: CDR1 LGHDT, CDR2 YNNKEL (reference sequence). Trimming removed 1 base at V and 4 bases at J, with 10 bases between. CDR3: CASSQGQAFYGYTF. The CDR3 DNA sequence: TGTGCCAGCAGCCAAGGGCAGGCTTTCTATGGCTACACCTTC.

This clone has a handful of counts. The V and J genes are TRBV14 and TRBJ2-2; TRBD2 matches at 7 bases. Per the germline V gene, CDR1 is SGHDN and CDR2 is FVKESK. There are 14 residues in the CDR3. V was clipped by 4 bases and J by 3 bases; unmatched bases: 2. The CDR3 region is CASSRDYYTGELFF. The CDR3 DNA sequence: TGTGCCAGCAGCCGGGACTATTACACCGGGGAGCTGTTTTTT.

This clone was detected once. V is TRBV2 and J is TRBJ2-6, with D unclear. The CDR3 is 14 amino acids. Germline-derived CDR1 and CDR2 are SNHLY and FYNNEI. Trimming removed 4 bases from V and 1 base from J, with 5 bases in between. For the CDR3, the DNA is TGTGCCAGCAGTGGAGTGTCTGGGGCCAACGTCCTGACTTTC. It is translated as CASSGVSGANVLTF.

The rearrangement uses TRBV5-1 and TRBJ1-6; D possibly corresponds to TRBD1 (5 bases). Germline-derived CDR1 and CDR2 are SGHRS and YFSETQ. The CDR3 spans 13 residues. Trimming removed 5 bases from V and 8 bases from J, with 11 bases in between. DNA for the CDR3: TGCGCCAGCAGAGACGCGGGGGATTCACCCCTCCACTTT. Translated, it gives CASRDAGDSPLHF.

This chain uses TRBV5-4 with TRBJ2-2, with a tentative D call TRBD2 (7 bases). CDR1 and CDR2 from the germline V gene are SGHNT and YYREEE (reference sequence). Deletions cut 5 bases from V and 6 bases from J, with 11 bases between. The CDR3 sequence is 13 residues long. CDR3 DNA sequence: TGTGCCAGCAGACCGGGGGGCCCCGGGGAGCTGTTTTTT. It specifies CASRPGGPGELFF.

This chain uses TRBV30 with TRBJ1-2; 7 bases align to TRBD1. CDR3 length: 12 residues. J lost 2 bases, V lost 5 bases, and 2 bases had no gene match. From germline, CDR1 is GTSNPN and CDR2 SVGIG (reference sequence). The CDR3 protein is CAWGTVNYGYTF. CDR3 DNA: TGTGCCTGGGGGACAGTCAACTATGGCTACACCTTC.

In its sample, this clone was seen a few times. The rearrangement joins TRBV5-1 to TRBJ2-3; D possibly corresponds to TRBD2 (5 bases). The V gene lost 7 bases and the J gene lost 3 bases, with 15 bases spanning the gap. Germline CDR1 is SGHRS and CDR2 is YFSETQ. The CDR3 contains 14 residues. CDR3 in DNA: TGCGCCAGCGGGTTCGGGAAGCCGACAGATACGCAGTATTTT. Its translation is CASGFGKPTDTQYF.

The gene calls are TRBV7-2 and TRBJ1-2; D is possibly TRBD1 (5 bases). Germline loops: CDR1 SGHTA, CDR2 FQGNSA. The CDR3 loop spans 12 amino acids. V was pared by 1 base and J by 8 bases, with 8 bases between. The DNA for the CDR3 is TGTGCCAGCAGCTTAGGCCCAGGGGGCTACACCTTC. Protein sequence: CASSLGPGGYTF.

This sequence joins TRBV10-1 and TRBJ2-5, with 9 bases identical to TRBD1. Germline V CDR1 and CDR2: WNHNN, SYGVQD (reference sequence). The CDR3 runs to 15 residues. The V segment lost 6 bases and the J segment 5 bases; nucleotides outside the gene matches: 10. The CDR3 sequence: CASRGGTGKAETQYF. The CDR3 bases are TGCGCCAGCAGAGGTGGGACAGGGAAGGCGGAGACCCAGTACTTC.

The chain couples TRBV6-5 to TRBJ2-7, with TRBD2 identical over 7 bases. This CDR3 has 14 amino acids. Per the germline V gene, CDR1 is MNHEY and CDR2 is SVGAGI. The J segment lost 4 bases and the V segment lost 3 bases, leaving 6 bases of the junction unmatched. CDR3 bases: TGTGCCAGCAGTTATGCGGGGGTCGAGTACGAGCAGTACTTC. Translation: CASSYAGVEYEQYF.

This clone was detected only once. The V gene is TRBV9, the J gene TRBJ1-3; no clear D gene. Per germline, CDR1 SGDLS and CDR2 YYNGEE. The CDR3 has 15 residues. V lost 4 bases and J 0 bases, leaving 11 bases between the germline ends. The CDR3 here is CASSPQQVSGNTIYF. Written as DNA, the CDR3 is TGTGCCAGCAGCCCGCAGCAGGTCTCTGGAAACACCATATATTTT.

The V gene is TRBV3-1 (or the pseudogene TRBV3-2), the J gene TRBJ2-5, with D hard to call. CDR1 is LGHDT and CDR2 is YNNKEL in the germline V gene (reference sequence). V dropped 1 base and J dropped 3 bases, with 6 bases sitting between them. The CDR3 consists of 13 residues. In DNA form, the CDR3 reads TGTGCCAGCAGCCAAGGGACCAAAGAGACCCAGTACTTC. Its protein product is CASSQGTKETQYF.

V and J are TRBV11-2 and TRBJ1-2; TRBD1 aligns across 12 bases. The trim removed 1 base at V and 5 bases at J, leaving 5 bases unmatched. The CDR3 has 16 amino acids. CDR1 is SGHAT, CDR2 FQNNGV, per germline. Here the CDR3 reads CASSLVRGQGAYGYTF. CDR3 in DNA: TGTGCCAGCAGCTTAGTTAGGGGACAGGGGGCGTATGGCTACACCTTC.

CDR3 DNA sequence: TGTGCCAGCAGCCCCCGGGACAGCATTAACTATGGCTACACCTTC. It yields the protein CASSPRDSINYGYTF. The chain is built from TRBV3-1 (or the pseudogene TRBV3-2) and TRBJ1-2; 7 positions match TRBD1. V dropped 4 bases and J dropped 1; count of bases not matched to a gene: 6. Germline V lookup: CDR1 LGHDT, CDR2 YNNKEL (reference sequence). CDR3 length: 15 amino acids.

V and J are TRBV30 and TRBJ2-1; unclear D gene. CDR1 and CDR2 (germline): GTSNPN, SVGIG (reference sequence). Trimming took 4 bases from V and 2 from J, leaving 9 bases between them. This CDR3 has 13 residues. Here the CDR3 DNA reads TGTGCCTGGAAGGACGGTGCCTACAATGAGCAGTTCTTC. Translation: CAWKDGAYNEQFF. Combining the CDR3 with reference TRBV30 and TRBJ2-1 gives the whole variable domain SQTIHQWPATLVQPVGSPLSLECTVEGTSNPNLYWYRQAAGRGLQLLFYSVGIGQISSEVPQNLSASRPQDRQFILSSKKLLLSDSGFYLCAWKDGAYNEQFFGPGTRLTVL.

V and J are TRBV4-3 and TRBJ1-5; 8 bases fit TRBD1. Germline assignment: CDR1 LGHNA and CDR2 YSLEER. The V segment lost 0 bases and the J segment 6 bases; nucleotides outside the gene matches: 7. This CDR3 is 16 amino acids long. As DNA, the CDR3 is TGCGCCAGCAGCCAAGATCGGGCAGGGGGCCTTCAGCCCCAGCATTTT. It encodes CASSQDRAGGLQPQHF.

This clone has more than one count but fewer than ten. The V gene is TRBV6-1, the J gene TRBJ2-1; 13 bases map to TRBD2. J was trimmed by 7 bases and V by 3 bases; bases with no gene match: 3. The CDR3 is 15 amino acids. Germline V gives CDR1 MNHNS, CDR2 SASEGT. CDR3 DNA sequence: TGTGCCAGCAGTGAGGGACTAGCGGGACTAAATGAGCAGTTCTTC. As protein: CASSEGLAGLNEQFF.

V gene TRBV24-1 combines with J gene TRBJ2-5; D ambiguous. V shed 5 bases and J shed 4 bases, with 22 bases lying between them. The germline gives CDR1 KGHDR, CDR2 SFDVKD. The CDR3 is 17 amino acids. The DNA for the CDR3 is TGTGCCACCAGTGTGCTCTCTTTAGGGCACAAGGGAGAGACCCAGTACTTC. Amino acids: CATSVLSLGHKGETQYF.